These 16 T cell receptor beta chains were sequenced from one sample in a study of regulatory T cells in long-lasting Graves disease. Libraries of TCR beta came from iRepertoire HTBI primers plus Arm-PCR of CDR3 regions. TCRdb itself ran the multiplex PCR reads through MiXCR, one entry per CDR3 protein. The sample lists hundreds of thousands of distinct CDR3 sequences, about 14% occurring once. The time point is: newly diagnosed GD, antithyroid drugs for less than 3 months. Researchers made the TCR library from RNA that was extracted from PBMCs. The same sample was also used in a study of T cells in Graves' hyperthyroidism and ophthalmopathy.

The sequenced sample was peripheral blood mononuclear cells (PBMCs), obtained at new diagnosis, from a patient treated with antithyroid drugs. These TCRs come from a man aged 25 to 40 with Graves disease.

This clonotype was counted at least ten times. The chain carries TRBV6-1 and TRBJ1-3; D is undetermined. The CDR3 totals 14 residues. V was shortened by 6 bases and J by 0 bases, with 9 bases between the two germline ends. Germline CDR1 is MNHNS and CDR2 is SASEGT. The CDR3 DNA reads TGTGCCAGCAGACCTCAGTTCTCTGGAAACACCATATATTTT. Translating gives CASRPQFSGNTIYF.

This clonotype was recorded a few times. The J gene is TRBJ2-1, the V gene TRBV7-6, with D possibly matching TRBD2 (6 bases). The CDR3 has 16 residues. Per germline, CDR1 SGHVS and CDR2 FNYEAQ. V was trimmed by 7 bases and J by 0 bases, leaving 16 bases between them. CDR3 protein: CASILSPGDSYNEQFF. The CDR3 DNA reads TGTGCCAGCATCCTATCGCCGGGGGACTCCTACAATGAGCAGTTCTTC.

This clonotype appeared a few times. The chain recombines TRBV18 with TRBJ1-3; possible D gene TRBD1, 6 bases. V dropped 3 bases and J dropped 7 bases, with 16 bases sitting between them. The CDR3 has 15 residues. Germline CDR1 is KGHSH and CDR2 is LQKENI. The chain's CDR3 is CASSPQQGDGNTIYF. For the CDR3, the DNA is TGTGCCAGCTCACCGCAACAGGGTGACGGGAACACCATATATTTT.

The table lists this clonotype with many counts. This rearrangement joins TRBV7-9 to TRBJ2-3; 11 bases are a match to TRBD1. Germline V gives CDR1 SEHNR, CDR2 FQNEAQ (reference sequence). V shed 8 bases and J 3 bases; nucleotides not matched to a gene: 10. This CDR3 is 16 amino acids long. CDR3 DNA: TGTGCCAGCTCCGTCGGACAGGGGGCGCTAACAGATACGCAGTATTTT. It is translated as CASSVGQGALTDTQYF.

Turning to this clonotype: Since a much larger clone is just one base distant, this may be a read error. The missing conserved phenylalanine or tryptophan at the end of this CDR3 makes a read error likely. The CDR3 sequence is CASSGYRDRGEETQYS. As DNA, the CDR3 is TGTGCCAGCAGTGGGTACCGGGACAGGGGCGAAGAGACCCAGTACTCC. V and J are TRBV6-1 and TRBJ2-5, with 10 positions matching TRBD1. There are 16 residues in the CDR3. V shed 4 bases and J 3 bases; nucleotides not matched to a gene: 8. CDR1 and CDR2 from the germline V gene are MNHNS and SASEGT.

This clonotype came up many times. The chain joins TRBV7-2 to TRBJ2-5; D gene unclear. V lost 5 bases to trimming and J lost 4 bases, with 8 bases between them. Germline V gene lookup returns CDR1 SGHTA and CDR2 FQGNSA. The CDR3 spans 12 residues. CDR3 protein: CASSPGLETQYF. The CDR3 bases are TGTGCCAGCAGCCCAGGCCTAGAGACCCAGTACTTC.

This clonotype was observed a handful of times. CDR3 residues: CSVASGIFGEQFF. CDR3 in DNA: TGCAGCGTTGCTAGCGGGATCTTCGGTGAGCAGTTCTTC. The chain has TRBV29-1 and TRBJ2-1; 9 nucleotides agree with TRBD2. Germline V gene data show CDR1 as SQVTM and CDR2 as ANQGSEA. CDR3 size: 13 residues. Trimming at V came to 4 bases and at J to 9 bases, leaving 7 bases not matched to a gene.

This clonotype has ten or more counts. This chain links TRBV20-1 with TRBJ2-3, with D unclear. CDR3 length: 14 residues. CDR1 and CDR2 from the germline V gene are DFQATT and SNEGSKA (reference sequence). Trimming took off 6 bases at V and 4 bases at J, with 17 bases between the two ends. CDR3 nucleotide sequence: TGCAGTGCGCAACTACAGAGCCTTGCAGATACGCAGTATTTT. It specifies CSAQLQSLADTQYF.

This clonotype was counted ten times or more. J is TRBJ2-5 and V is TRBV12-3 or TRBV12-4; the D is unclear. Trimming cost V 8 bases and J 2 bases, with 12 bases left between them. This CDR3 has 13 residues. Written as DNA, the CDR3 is TGTGCCAGCCGTCTTGTGGGACAAGAGACCCAGTACTTC. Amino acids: CASRLVGQETQYF.

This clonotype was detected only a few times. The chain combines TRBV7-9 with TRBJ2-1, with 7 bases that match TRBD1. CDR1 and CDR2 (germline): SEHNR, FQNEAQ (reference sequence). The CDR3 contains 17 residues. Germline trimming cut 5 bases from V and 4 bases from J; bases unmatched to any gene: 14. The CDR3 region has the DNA TGTGCCAGCAGCATACCCCAGAGGACAGGTACTTACAATGAGCAGTTCTTC. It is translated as CASSIPQRTGTYNEQFF.

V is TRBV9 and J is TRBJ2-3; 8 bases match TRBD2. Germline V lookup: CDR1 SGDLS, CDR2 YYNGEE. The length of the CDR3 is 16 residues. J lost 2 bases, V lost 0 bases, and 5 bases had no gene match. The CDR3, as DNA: TGTGCCAGCAGCGTAGAAGCGGGAGCGCCCACAGATACGCAGTATTTT. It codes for CASSVEAGAPTDTQYF.

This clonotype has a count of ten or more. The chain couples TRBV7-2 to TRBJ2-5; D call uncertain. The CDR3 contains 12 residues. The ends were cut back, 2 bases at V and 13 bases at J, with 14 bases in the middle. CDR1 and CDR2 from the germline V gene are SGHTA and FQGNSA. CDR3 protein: CASSLYPSVPYF. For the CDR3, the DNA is TGTGCCAGCAGCTTATACCCATCCGTTCCGTACTTC.

The CDR3 DNA reads TGTGCCAGCAGTTCATGGACAGGGGGCCCTTTCAATCAGCCCCAGCATTTT. This translates into CASSSWTGGPFNQPQHF. The chain employs TRBV28 and TRBJ1-5; 11 bases are shared with TRBD1. The ends lost 4 bases at V and 3 bases at J; junction bases unmatched: 8. CDR1 and CDR2 from the germline V gene are MDHEN and SYDVKM. The CDR3 runs to 17 residues.

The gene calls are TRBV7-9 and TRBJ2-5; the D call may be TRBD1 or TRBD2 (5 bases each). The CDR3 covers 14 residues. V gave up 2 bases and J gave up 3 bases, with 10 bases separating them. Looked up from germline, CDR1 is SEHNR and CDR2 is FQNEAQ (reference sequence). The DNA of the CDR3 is TGTGCCAGCAGCTTACTGTTGGGGGAAGAGACCCAGTACTTC. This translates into CASSLLLGEETQYF.

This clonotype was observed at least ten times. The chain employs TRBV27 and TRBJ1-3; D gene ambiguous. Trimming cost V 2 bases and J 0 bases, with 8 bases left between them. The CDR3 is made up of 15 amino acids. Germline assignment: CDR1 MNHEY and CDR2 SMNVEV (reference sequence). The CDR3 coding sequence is TGTGCCAGCAGTTTAGGACGGAGCTCTGGAAACACCATATATTTT. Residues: CASSLGRSSGNTIYF.

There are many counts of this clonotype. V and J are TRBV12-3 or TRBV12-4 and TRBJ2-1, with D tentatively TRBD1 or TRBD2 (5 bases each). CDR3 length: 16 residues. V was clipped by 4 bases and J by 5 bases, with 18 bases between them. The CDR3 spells CASSSPGRVSHNEQFF. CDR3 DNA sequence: TGTGCCAGCAGTTCACCGGGACGAGTCTCTCACAATGAGCAGTTCTTC.